These T cell receptor beta chains were read from a single sample in a study of T cell responses to AZD1222 COVID-19 vaccine. Here immunoSEQ multiplex PCR was the method, and the copy in TCRdb shows in-frame clones only, minus some. The sample holds roughly 97,000 clones, roughly 88% seen once. The specimen comprised peripheral blood, sampled on day 0 of AZD1222 vaccination. These receptor sequences come from an adult in good health. Each CDR3 is given with its conserved first and last residue. A D gene is named only where the DNA matches it firmly. Where a row states a size, it is once, few, many or the class of an expanded clone; other rows omit it.

>NA|TRBV5-1|TRBD1|TRBJ2-3|14
TGCGCCAGCACTTTGACAGGGTCTGCGGATACGCAGTATTTT
CASTLTGSADTQYF
>NA|TRBV12-3/TRBV12-4|NA|TRBJ1-3|12
TGTGCCAACTCAGGGGCGGGAAACACCATATATTTT
CANSGAGNTIYF
>NA|TRBV4-3|NA|TRBJ1-3|14
TGCGCCAGCAGCCCCTCCGGTCGCGGAAACACCATATATTTT
CASSPSGRGNTIYF
>NA|TRBV28|NA|TRBJ2-3|16
TGTGCCAGCAGTTTAAACGGGCGGGCCACCACAGATACGCAGTATTTT
CASSLNGRATTDTQYF
>NA|TRBV4-1|TRBD2|TRBJ2-4|14
TGCGCCAGCAGCCAAATCGTGGGGGGGAACATTCAGTACTTC
CASSQIVGGNIQYF
>NA|TRBV5-4|NA|TRBJ1-2|14
TGTGCCAGCAGCTTGGCCGGGACTAACTATGGCTACACCTTC
CASSLAGTNYGYTF
>once|TRBV18|NA|TRBJ1-1|14
TGTGCCAGCTCAGCATCCAGTACGAACACTGAAGCTTTCTTT
CASSASSTNTEAFF
>NA|TRBV14|NA|TRBJ1-3|15
TGTGCCAGCAGCCAAGTGGCAGTCTCTGGAAACACCATATATTTT
CASSQVAVSGNTIYF
>once|TRBV29-1|NA|TRBJ1-2|13
TGCAGCGTTGAGACGGTGGGGGGGTTAGGCTACACCTTC
CSVETVGGLGYTF
>NA|TRBV19|NA|TRBJ1-5|14
TGTGCCAGTAGTATAGCCAGGGGAAATCAGCCCCAGCATTTT
CASSIARGNQPQHF
>NA|TRBV4-1|NA|TRBJ1-6|16
TGCGCCAGCAGCCAAGAGGAGGGAGAAGGAAATTCACCCCTCCACTTT
CASSQEEGEGNSPLHF
>NA|TRBV30|TRBD1|TRBJ2-5|13
TGTGCCTGGAAGCGGACAGGGAGGGAGACCCAGTACTTC
CAWKRTGRETQYF
>NA|TRBV30|NA|TRBJ1-6|13
TGTGCCCCCAGAGGGCCCTATAATTCACCCCTCCACTTT
CAPRGPYNSPLHF
>NA|TRBV6-5|NA|TRBJ2-2|14
TGTGCCAGCATAATCGGGCGAAACTCCGGGGAGCTGTTTTTT
CASIIGRNSGELFF
>NA|TRBV3-1/TRBV3-2|NA|TRBJ1-5|15
TGTGCCAGCAGCCAAGATCGCCGGGCCCATCAGCCCCAGCATTTT
CASSQDRRAHQPQHF
>NA|TRBV7-2|NA|TRBJ2-7|13
TGTGCCAGCAGCTTAGTGCTAGCGACCGAGCAGTACTTC
CASSLVLATEQYF
>NA|TRBV7-6|NA|TRBJ2-3|18
TGTGCCAGCAGCTTAGAGTTTCGAGGGGACCGCCGCACAGATACGCAGTATTTT
CASSLEFRGDRRTDTQYF
>NA|TRBV27|NA|TRBJ1-2|15
TGTGCCAGCAGCCCCAGTACCCTCGGAGACTATGGCTACACCTTC
CASSPSTLGDYGYTF
>NA|TRBV5-1|NA|TRBJ1-6|14
TGCGCCAGCAGCTGGGGTCAGAGGGATTCACCCCTCCACTTT
CASSWGQRDSPLHF
>few|TRBV7-8|NA|TRBJ2-1|15
TGTGCCAGCAGCTTAGATCAGAGCTCCTACAATGAGCAGTTCTTC
CASSLDQSSYNEQFF
>NA|TRBV28|NA|TRBJ2-2|14
TGTGCCAGCACAAAGGGGGCGAACACCGGGGAGCTGTTTTTT
CASTKGANTGELFF
>NA|TRBV3-1/TRBV3-2|TRBD1|TRBJ1-1|16
TGTGCCAGCAGCCAAGTGACAGGGGCCGGAAACACTGAAGCTTTCTTT
CASSQVTGAGNTEAFF
>NA|TRBV29-1|NA|TRBJ1-2|12
TGCAGCGTTGTGCGGCAGGGCTATGGCTACACCTTC
CSVVRQGYGYTF
>NA|TRBV11-1|NA|TRBJ1-6|14
TGTGCCAGCAGCTTAGGAGATTTTAATTCACCCCTCCACTTT
CASSLGDFNSPLHF
>NA|TRBV19|TRBD1|TRBJ1-2|16
TGTGCCAGTACCCCCCAAGGACAGGGAGGGGACTATGGCTACACCTTC
CASTPQGQGGDYGYTF
>NA|TRBV6-5|NA|TRBJ1-6|15
TGTGCCAGCAGGCTGGGGGCAGGGGATTATTCACCCCTCCACTTT
CASRLGAGDYSPLHF
>NA|TRBV3-1/TRBV3-2|TRBD2|TRBJ2-1|15
TGTGCCAGCAGCCAAGAGATAGCGGGGTCGGATGAGCAGTTCTTC
CASSQEIAGSDEQFF
>once|TRBV30|NA|TRBJ1-5|13
TGTGCCTGGGGCCTAGAGGGCCGCCAGCCCCAGCATTTT
CAWGLEGRQPQHF
>few|TRBV3-1/TRBV3-2|NA|TRBJ2-5|15
TGTGCCAGCAGCCAAGATTCGGGGTGGGAAGAGACCCAGTACTTC
CASSQDSGWEETQYF
>few|TRBV7-2|NA|TRBJ1-1|13
TGTGCCAGCAGCCCTGTAGAGCACACTGAAGCTTTCTTT
CASSPVEHTEAFF
>NA|TRBV6-1|TRBD1|TRBJ2-2|16
TGTGCCAGCAGTGGGTCCGGGACAGAATACACCGGGGAGCTGTTTTTT
CASSGSGTEYTGELFF
>NA|TRBV28|TRBD1|TRBJ1-2|13
TGTGCCAGCACCCTCCCAGGGGGCTATGGCTACACCTTC
CASTLPGGYGYTF
>NA|TRBV19|TRBD1|TRBJ2-7|13
TGTGCCAGTAGTACCCACCTCCGGGACAGTTCTTACTTC
CASSTHLRDSSYF
>NA|TRBV7-3|NA|TRBJ2-1|16
TGTGCCAGCAGCTCGTTACTATGGACCTCCTACAATGAGCAGTTCTTC
CASSSLLWTSYNEQFF
>NA|TRBV6-5|NA|TRBJ1-1|15
TGTGCCAGCAGTTACTCGAGGACTGTTAACACTGAAGCTTTCTTT
CASSYSRTVNTEAFF
>NA|TRBV18|TRBD1|TRBJ1-2|13
TGTGCCAGCTCCCAAGACAGGGTTAGTGGCTACACCTTC
CASSQDRVSGYTF
>NA|TRBV19|NA|TRBJ1-2|13
TGTGCCAGTAGTTTACAGCAGAACTATGGCTACACCTTC
CASSLQQNYGYTF
>once|TRBV18|TRBD1|TRBJ2-7|15
TGTGCCAGCTCGCTTGTCCACGACAGGGGGAACGAGCAGTACTTC
CASSLVHDRGNEQYF
>NA|TRBV11-2|TRBD1|TRBJ2-7|16
TGTGCCAGCAGCTCCCTTAAGGGACAGGGCGTGCACGAGCAGTACTTC
CASSSLKGQGVHEQYF
>few|TRBV6-4|NA|TRBJ2-2|13
TGTGCCAGCAGTGGCAGGAACACCGGGGAGCTGTTTTTT
CASSGRNTGELFF
>NA|TRBV19|NA|TRBJ2-1|14
TGTGCCAGTAGCCTACTCAGACAGCCGGATGAGCAGTTCTTC
CASSLLRQPDEQFF
>NA|TRBV3-1/TRBV3-2|NA|TRBJ1-2|15
TGTGCCAGCAGCCAGGGTGACATACCTTGGGGGGGCTACACCTTC
CASSQGDIPWGGYTF
>NA|TRBV25-1|NA|TRBJ2-1|15
TGTGCCAGCAGTGAATGGGGCAGGGGCCACAATGAGCAGTTCTTC
CASSEWGRGHNEQFF
>NA|TRBV7-2|NA|TRBJ2-3|16
TGTGCCAGCAGCTCCTCCGGGGGGCGGAACACAGATACGCAGTATTTT
CASSSSGGRNTDTQYF
>NA|TRBV18|NA|TRBJ1-1|13
TGTGCCAGCTCACAGGGGGTGGATACTGAAGCTTTCTTT
CASSQGVDTEAFF